This entry describes one T cell receptor beta chain. The data belong to a study of CD8+ T cells in alopecia areata. cDNA serving as the sequencing template came from extracted, reverse transcribed RNA. Clones were sequenced by immunoSEQ multiplex PCR, and TCRdb holds only the in-frame ones, with some missing. The sample yields a few hundred thousand clones, around two fifths seen once. Treatment meaning: oral pan-JAK inhibitor, 5-10 mg twice daily. This CDR3 region has 18 residues. From germline, CDR1 is SGHRS and CDR2 YFSETQ. The V segment lost 4 bases and the J segment 2 bases; nucleotides outside the gene matches: 9.

This rearrangement joins TRBV5-1 to TRBJ2-7, with 16 bases that match TRBD2. Source: CD4+ T cells sorted from blood, taken at approximately week 36, from a patient treated with tofacitinib. The sequence was collected from a human donor with alopecia areata. In DNA, the CDR3 is TGCGCCAGCAGCCGTGGGACTAGCGGGAGGGTAGTCCCCTACGAGCAGTACTTC. Translation: CASSRGTSGRVVPYEQYF.